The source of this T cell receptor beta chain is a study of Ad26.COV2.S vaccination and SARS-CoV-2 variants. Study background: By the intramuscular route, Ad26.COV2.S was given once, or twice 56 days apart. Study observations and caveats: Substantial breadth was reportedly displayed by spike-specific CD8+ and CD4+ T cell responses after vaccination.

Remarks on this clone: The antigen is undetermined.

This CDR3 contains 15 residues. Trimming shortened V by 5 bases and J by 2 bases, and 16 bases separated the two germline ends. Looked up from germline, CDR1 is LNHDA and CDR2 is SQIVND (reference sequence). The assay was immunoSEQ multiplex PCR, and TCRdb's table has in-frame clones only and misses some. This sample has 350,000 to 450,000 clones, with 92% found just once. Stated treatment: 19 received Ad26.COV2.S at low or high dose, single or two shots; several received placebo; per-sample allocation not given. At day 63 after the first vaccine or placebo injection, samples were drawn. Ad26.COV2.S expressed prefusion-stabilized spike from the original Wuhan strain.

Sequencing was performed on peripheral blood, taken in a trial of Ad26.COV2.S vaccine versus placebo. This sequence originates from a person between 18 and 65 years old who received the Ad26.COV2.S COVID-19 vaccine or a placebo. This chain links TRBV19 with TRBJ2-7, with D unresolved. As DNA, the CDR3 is TGTGCCAGTAGTCGAGATAGAGACGGAGCCTACGAGCAGTACTTC. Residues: CASSRDRDGAYEQYF.